These T cell receptor beta chains were read from a single sample in a study of CD8+ T cells in alopecia areata. The method was immunoSEQ multiplex PCR; TCRdb's version includes in-frame clones alone and lacks a portion of them. The sample has 170,000 or so clones; around three fifths are singletons. Sequences were derived from CD4+ T cells sorted from blood, sampled at week 0. These receptors were obtained from a human donor with alopecia areata. Each CDR3 is given with its conserved first and last residue. A D gene is named only where the DNA matches it firmly.

v_call d_call cdr3_aa
TRBV5-4 TRBD1 CASGKGGADYGYTF
TRBV4-2 TRBD1 CASSHAGQGNYGYTF
TRBV5-1 NA CASSPDWAWGYGYTF
TRBV30 NA CAWAGPASTDTQYF
TRBV4-1 NA CASSQDGAGVSNQPQHF
TRBV4-2 NA CASSQGVPGTGQETQYF
TRBV5-1 NA CASSQMNEQFF
TRBV7-9 NA CASSLGRSNTGELFF
TRBV29-1 NA CSVGGRANTEAFF
TRBV7-9 NA CASSLVEETQYF
TRBV5-1 NA CASSPMDLGPYEQYF
TRBV30 NA CAWSEYKNTEAFF
TRBV5-1 NA CASSSFTPLGQAKNIQYF